The 3 T cell receptor beta chains reported below all come from one sample, sequenced in a study of cytomegalovirus exposure and HLA in healthy donors. PCR was performed using 60 Vbeta and 13 Jbeta primers. The repertoire was sequenced with immunoSEQ multiplex PCR; TCRdb's copy has only in-frame clones and lacks some. The sample's table shows 100,000 to 150,000 clones. The sequencing input was PBMCs. All receptors come from a middle-aged man in good health and CMV-seronegative.

The chain is built from TRBV5-4 and TRBJ2-2, with 10 bases aligning to TRBD2. Germline V lookup: CDR1 SGHNT, CDR2 YYREEE (reference sequence). J gave up 0 bases and V 9 bases, and 5 bases lay outside the gene matches. This CDR3 contains 15 residues. The chain's CDR3 is CAIQTSGPNTGELFF. In nucleotides, the CDR3 is TGTGCCATACAGACTAGCGGGCCGAACACCGGGGAGCTGTTTTTT.

This rearrangement joins TRBV4-3 to TRBJ2-1, with 9 bases that match TRBD2. CDR1 is LGHNA and CDR2 is YSLEER in the germline V gene. CDR3 length: 19 residues. V lost 0 bases to trimming and J lost 0 bases; unmatched junction nucleotides: 9. The CDR3: CASSQERLAVQSSYNEQFF. In DNA form, the CDR3 reads TGCGCCAGCAGCCAAGAGAGACTAGCGGTCCAGAGCTCCTACAATGAGCAGTTCTTC.

The J gene is TRBJ1-2, the V gene TRBV7-9; 10 nucleotides line up with TRBD1. CDR3 length: 15 amino acids. Germline CDR1 is SEHNR and CDR2 is FQNEAQ (reference sequence). Trimming cost V 5 bases and J 8 bases; bases outside gene matches: 11. The CDR3 region is CASSLATGGLYGYTF. CDR3 bases: TGTGCCAGCAGCCTTGCGACAGGGGGCTTATACGGCTACACCTTC.